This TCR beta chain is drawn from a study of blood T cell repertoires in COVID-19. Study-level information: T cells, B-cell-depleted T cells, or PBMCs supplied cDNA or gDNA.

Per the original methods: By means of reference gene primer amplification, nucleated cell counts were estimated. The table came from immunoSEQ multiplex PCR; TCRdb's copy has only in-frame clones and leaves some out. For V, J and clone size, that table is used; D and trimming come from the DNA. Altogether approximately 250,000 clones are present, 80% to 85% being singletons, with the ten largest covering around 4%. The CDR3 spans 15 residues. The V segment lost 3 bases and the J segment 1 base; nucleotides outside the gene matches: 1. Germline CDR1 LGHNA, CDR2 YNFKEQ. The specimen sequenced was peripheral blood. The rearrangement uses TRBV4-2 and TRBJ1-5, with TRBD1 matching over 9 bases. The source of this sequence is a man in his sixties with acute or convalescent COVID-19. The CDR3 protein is CASSQDRGSNQPQHF. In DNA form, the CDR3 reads TGTGCCAGCAGCCAGGACAGGGGAAGCAATCAGCCCCAGCATTTT.